Sequencing of this T cell receptor (beta chain) was carried out in a study of shared clonotypes between healthy human individuals. Sequencing was performed with immunoSEQ multiplex PCR; in TCRdb, only in-frame clones are kept and a portion is missing. The top ten clones hold around 1% of a sample with about 2 million clones, 85% to 95% of them seen once. Germline V gene lookup returns CDR1 SGHDT and CDR2 YYEEEE. V gave up 4 bases and J gave up 3 bases, with 11 bases separating them. The CDR3 has 13 amino acids. This clone was observed a few times. CD45RO-negative cells were positively selected for CCR7, leaving out terminally differentiated effector memory CD45RA+ cells.

The V and J genes are TRBV5-6 and TRBJ2-7; D remains unclear. This receptor was identified in a man aged 18 to 35 in good health. The sample was naive CD8+ T cells sorted from blood. CDR3 nucleotides: TGTGCCAGCAGCGGTACCCCAGACTACGAGCAGTACTTC. It encodes CASSGTPDYEQYF.